The 22 T cell receptor beta chains below come from one sample, sequenced in a study of blood T cell repertoires in COVID-19. TCRdb keeps only in-frame clones here, not all; method: immunoSEQ multiplex PCR. Here the sample spans 90,000 to 150,000 clones, around nine tenths being singletons. Sequenced input: peripheral blood. Receptors were obtained from a woman aged 45-59 years with acute or convalescent COVID-19.

The chain employs TRBV9 and TRBJ1-1, with D possibly being TRBD1 (6 bases). CDR3 length: 17 residues. V lost 3 bases and J lost 0, with 18 bases in between. Germline loops: CDR1 SGDLS, CDR2 YYNGEE. The CDR3 loop reads CASSARGGGWMNTEAFF. The CDR3 DNA follows: TGTGCCAGCAGCGCGAGGGGAGGGGGGTGGATGAACACTGAAGCTTTCTTT. Variable domain in full (rest from reference TRBV9 and TRBJ1-1): DSGVTQTPKHLITATGQRVTLRCSPRSGDLSVYWYQQSLDQGLQFLIQYYNGEERAKGNILERFSAQQFPDLHSELNLSSLELGDSALYFCASSARGGGWMNTEAFFGQGTRLTVV.

The chain is built from TRBV30 and TRBJ1-1, with TRBD1 matching 8 bases. The CDR3 has 11 residues. CDR1 and CDR2 (germline): GTSNPN, SVGIG (reference sequence). V shed 2 bases, J shed 10 bases, and the junction held 3 bases outside the gene matches. CDR3 residues: CAWSTGGIAFF. The CDR3 bases are TGTGCCTGGAGTACAGGGGGTATAGCTTTCTTT. Together with reference TRBV30 and TRBJ1-1, the CDR3 gives the full variable domain: SQTIHQWPATLVQPVGSPLSLECTVEGTSNPNLYWYRQAAGRGLQLLFYSVGIGQISSEVPQNLSASRPQDRQFILSSKKLLLSDSGFYLCAWSTGGIAFFGQGTRLTVV.

V and J are TRBV27 and TRBJ2-7; 8 bases fit TRBD1. The V gene's germline CDR1 is MNHEY and CDR2 SMNVEV (reference sequence). Trimming removed 4 bases from V and 0 bases from J; junction bases left unmatched: 11. There are 17 residues in the CDR3. CDR3 nucleotides: TGTGCCAGCAGTTCGGGACAGGTGACATTCTCCTCCTACGAGCAGTACTTC. Translating it yields CASSSGQVTFSSYEQYF.

The rearrangement links TRBV5-1 to TRBJ2-7; 11 nucleotides align to TRBD1. V lost 4 bases and J lost 3; bases outside the gene matches: 3. Germline V gene data show CDR1 as SGHRS and CDR2 as YFSETQ. The CDR3 length is 14 residues. The CDR3 loop is CASSPGTGGYEQYF. The CDR3 DNA follows: TGCGCCAGCAGCCCCGGGACAGGGGGCTACGAGCAGTACTTC.

The V gene is TRBV19, the J gene TRBJ2-7, with a possible D match to TRBD2 (5 bases). CDR3 length: 13 amino acids. V was pared by 1 base and J by 4 bases, with 8 bases between. The germline CDR1 and CDR2 sequences are LNHDA and SQIVND (reference sequence). CDR3 DNA: TGTGCCAGTAGTATAGGCCGAGGGTACGAGCAGTACTTC. Protein product: CASSIGRGYEQYF.

V is TRBV19 and J is TRBJ1-2; no clear D. This CDR3 contains 14 residues. CDR1 is LNHDA, CDR2 SQIVND, per germline (reference sequence). V was cut by 3 bases and J by 5 bases, with 13 bases left in between. The CDR3 reads CASSIPATVYGYTF. CDR3 coding DNA: TGTGCCAGTAGTATCCCCGCCACTGTGTATGGCTACACCTTC.

This chain connects TRBV13 to TRBJ1-6; TRBD1 matches at 7 bases. This CDR3 region has 14 residues. The germline V gene has CDR1 PRHDT and CDR2 FYEKMQ (reference sequence). V lost 6 bases to trimming and J lost 6 bases; unmatched junction nucleotides: 5. The CDR3 DNA follows: TGTGCCAGCAGGTCGGGACAGTCTAATTCACCCCTCCACTTT. Amino acids: CASRSGQSNSPLHF. Filled out from reference TRBV13 and TRBJ1-6, the complete variable domain reads AAGVIQSPRHLIKEKRETATLKCYPIPRHDTVYWYQQGPGQDPQFLISFYEKMQSDKGSIPDRFSAQQFSDYHSELNMSSLELGDSALYFCASRSGQSNSPLHFGNGTRLTVT.

The chain employs TRBV27 and TRBJ1-1; 9 bases line up with TRBD1. V was pared by 6 bases and J by 5 bases, with 16 bases of the junction left unmatched. The CDR3 totals 17 residues. Per the germline V gene, CDR1 is MNHEY and CDR2 is SMNVEV (reference sequence). The CDR3 nucleotides are TGTGCCAGCAGCACCGTCCCGGGACAGGGAAAGGTAACTGAAGCTTTCTTT. It codes for CASSTVPGQGKVTEAFF.

The V and J genes are TRBV7-3 and TRBJ2-1, with D tentatively TRBD1 (5 bases). This CDR3 contains 13 residues. V was cut by 3 bases and J by 5 bases, with 8 bases left in between. Germline V gene lookup returns CDR1 SGHTA and CDR2 FQGTGA. Here the CDR3 reads CASSLGRDNEQFF. CDR3 coding DNA: TGTGCCAGCAGCTTGGGCAGGGACAATGAGCAGTTCTTC.

CDR3 DNA sequence: TGTGCCAGCAGCGCGGACAGGGCTGGAAACACCATATATTTT. Protein sequence: CASSADRAGNTIYF. V gene TRBV9 combines with J gene TRBJ1-3; 8 bases match TRBD1. The CDR3 totals 14 residues. CDR1 SGDLS and CDR2 YYNGEE come from the germline V gene. Trimming cost V 3 bases and J 2 bases; bases outside gene matches: 1. Together with reference TRBV9 and TRBJ1-3, the CDR3 gives the full variable domain: DSGVTQTPKHLITATGQRVTLRCSPRSGDLSVYWYQQSLDQGLQFLIQYYNGEERAKGNILERFSAQQFPDLHSELNLSSLELGDSALYFCASSADRAGNTIYFGEGSWLTVV.

The chain carries TRBV7-2 and TRBJ2-1, with 8 bases lining up with TRBD1. The CDR3 covers 13 residues. Germline-derived CDR1 and CDR2 are SGHTA and FQGNSA. With V trimmed by 5 bases and J by 6 bases, 3 bases remained unmatched. CDR3 sequence: CASSLTGGNEQFF. CDR3 in DNA: TGTGCCAGCAGCCTAACAGGGGGCAATGAGCAGTTCTTC.

V usage is TRBV12-3 or TRBV12-4 and J usage is TRBJ1-4; weak D call: TRBD1 (5 bases). The ends were cut back, 2 bases at V and 10 bases at J, with 11 bases in the middle. The length of the CDR3 is 13 residues. This CDR3 is CASSLTTDVKLFF. Here the CDR3 DNA reads TGTGCCAGCAGTTTAACGACAGATGTAAAACTGTTTTTT.

The V and J genes are TRBV6-2 or TRBV6-3 and TRBJ2-1, with 11 bases fitting TRBD2. V lost 6 bases to trimming and J lost 5 bases; unmatched junction nucleotides: 18. Germline V gene sequence: CDR1 MNHEY, CDR2 SVGEGT. This CDR3 is built from 19 residues. The CDR3 nucleotides are TGTGCCAGCAGCATTATGAGGGGTCTAGCGGGAGGCTTCAACAATGAGCAGTTCTTC. Protein product: CASSIMRGLAGGFNNEQFF.

The chain links TRBV6-5 to TRBJ1-5; a weak D match, TRBD1 (6 bases). This CDR3 contains 13 residues. The germline V gene has CDR1 MNHEY and CDR2 SVGAGI. V lost 7 bases to trimming and J lost 4 bases, with 11 bases between them. CDR3 coding DNA: TGTGCCAGCACGGGTCAGGGGAATCAGCCCCAGCATTTT. Its protein product is CASTGQGNQPQHF.

This clone was found a few times. The chain carries TRBV12-5 and TRBJ2-7; no reliable D call. CDR1 and CDR2 from the germline V gene are LGHNT and FRNRAP. The CDR3 sequence is 16 residues long. V lost 1 base and J 0 bases, leaving 13 bases between the germline ends. CDR3 bases: TGTGCTAGTGGTTTGGGCCAGGCCCTTAGCTCCTACGAGCAGTACTTC. Residues: CASGLGQALSSYEQYF.

The gene calls are TRBV3-1 (or the pseudogene TRBV3-2) and TRBJ2-3, with D hard to call. The CDR3 runs 15 residues. From germline, CDR1 is LGHDT and CDR2 YNNKEL (reference sequence). Trimming took off 1 base at V and 6 bases at J, with 14 bases between the two ends. CDR3 amino acids: CASSQGPVEADTQYF. CDR3 nucleotides: TGTGCCAGCAGCCAAGGGCCCGTAGAGGCGGATACGCAGTATTTT.

Only one count was recorded for this clone. V gene TRBV6-5 combines with J gene TRBJ1-1; the match to TRBD1 covers 7 bases. The CDR3 is made up of 15 amino acids. The trim removed 0 bases at V and 7 bases at J, leaving 8 bases unmatched. Germline assignment: CDR1 MNHEY and CDR2 SVGAGI. This chain's CDR3 is CASSYSTTGADEAFF. The CDR3 nucleotides are TGTGCCAGCAGTTACTCGACCACAGGGGCCGATGAAGCTTTCTTT.

This rearrangement joins TRBV9 to TRBJ2-1, with 10 bases fitting TRBD2. Germline trimming cut 3 bases from V and 6 bases from J; bases unmatched to any gene: 9. The germline CDR1 and CDR2 sequences are SGDLS and YYNGEE. The CDR3 consists of 16 residues. CDR3 loop: CASSAVSGGASNEQFF. The DNA of the CDR3 is TGTGCCAGCAGCGCAGTCAGCGGGGGGGCAAGCAATGAGCAGTTCTTC.

V and J are TRBV27 and TRBJ1-6; D is possibly TRBD1 (6 bases). This CDR3 has 13 residues. Germline lookup yields CDR1 MNHEY and CDR2 SMNVEV (reference sequence). Trimming pared 5 bases from V and 8 bases from J, leaving 10 bases between. The CDR3 region has the DNA TGTGCCAGCAGTCCCAGGGGTGATTCACCCCTCCACTTT. This gives the protein CASSPRGDSPLHF.

The rearrangement uses TRBV19 and TRBJ1-3; D unresolved. In germline, CDR1 is LNHDA, CDR2 SQIVND (reference sequence). This CDR3 region has 12 residues. V was shortened by 6 bases and J by 5 bases, with 8 bases between the two germline ends. The CDR3 loop reads CASSGLRNTIYF. CDR3 nucleotide sequence: TGTGCCAGTAGCGGACTGAGAAACACCATATATTTT.

The CDR3 nucleotides are TGTGCCAGCTCATCAACACTAGCGGGAGAATCCGGGGAGCTGTTTTTT. Protein: CASSSTLAGESGELFF. The chain carries TRBV18 and TRBJ2-2; 11 bases agree with TRBD2. Per germline, CDR1 KGHSH and CDR2 LQKENI. This CDR3 comprises 16 residues. The ends lost 5 bases at V and 6 bases at J; junction bases unmatched: 8.

The J gene is TRBJ1-2, the V gene TRBV19, with D possibly matching TRBD1 (6 bases). Germline V gene sequence: CDR1 LNHDA, CDR2 SQIVND (reference sequence). V was pared by 5 bases and J by 2 bases, with 12 bases between. The CDR3 has 14 amino acids. The CDR3 region is CASSSLTGNYGYTF. The CDR3 bases are TGTGCCAGTAGTTCCCTAACAGGGAACTATGGCTACACCTTC.